Below, one T cell receptor (beta chain) is given with its context. The V and J ends lost 4 bases and 0 bases respectively, with 13 bases between them. The germline gives CDR1 SGDLS, CDR2 YYNGEE. CDR3 length: 15 amino acids. These data come from a study of cytomegalovirus exposure and HLA in healthy donors. The PCR was carried out with 60 Vbeta primers and 13 Jbeta primers. Sequencing used immunoSEQ multiplex PCR; TCRdb keeps in-frame clones, though not all of them. The sample includes around 180,000 clones, roughly 80% of them seen just once. The TCR comes from a middle-aged man in good health and CMV-seronegative. The sample consisted of PBMCs. The V and J genes are TRBV9 and TRBJ1-1; D remains ambiguous. The CDR3 nucleotides are TGTGCCAGCAGCTATGAGGGATTCATGAACACTGAAGCTTTCTTT. It is translated as CASSYEGFMNTEAFF.